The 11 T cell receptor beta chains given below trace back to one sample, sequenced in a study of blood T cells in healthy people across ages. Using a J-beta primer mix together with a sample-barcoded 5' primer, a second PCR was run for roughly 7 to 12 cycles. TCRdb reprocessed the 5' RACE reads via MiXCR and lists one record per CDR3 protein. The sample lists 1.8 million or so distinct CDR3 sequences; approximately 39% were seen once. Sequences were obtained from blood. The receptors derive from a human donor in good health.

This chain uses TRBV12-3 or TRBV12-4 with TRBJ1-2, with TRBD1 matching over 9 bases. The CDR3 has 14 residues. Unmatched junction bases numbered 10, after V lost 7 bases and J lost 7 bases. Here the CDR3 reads CASNRDREASGYTF. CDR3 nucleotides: TGTGCCAGCAACCGGGACAGGGAGGCGAGTGGCTACACCTTC.

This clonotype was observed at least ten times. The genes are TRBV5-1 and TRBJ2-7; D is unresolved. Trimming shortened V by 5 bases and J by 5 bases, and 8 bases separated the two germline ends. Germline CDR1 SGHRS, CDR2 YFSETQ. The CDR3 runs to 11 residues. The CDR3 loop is CASRGWDEQYF. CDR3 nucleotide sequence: TGCGCCAGCAGAGGCTGGGACGAGCAGTACTTC.

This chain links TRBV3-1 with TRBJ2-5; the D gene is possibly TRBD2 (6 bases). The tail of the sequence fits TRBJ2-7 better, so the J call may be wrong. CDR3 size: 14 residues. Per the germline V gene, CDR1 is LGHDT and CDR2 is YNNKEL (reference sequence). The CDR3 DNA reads TGTGCCAGCAGCCGGACGGGAGAATACTACGAGCAGTACTTC. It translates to CASSRTGEYYEQYF.

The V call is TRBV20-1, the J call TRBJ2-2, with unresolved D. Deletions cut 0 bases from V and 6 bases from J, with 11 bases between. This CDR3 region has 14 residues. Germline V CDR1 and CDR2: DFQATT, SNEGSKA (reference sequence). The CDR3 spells CSARDRAWAGELFF. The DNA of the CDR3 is TGCAGTGCTAGAGATAGGGCGTGGGCCGGGGAGCTGTTTTTT.

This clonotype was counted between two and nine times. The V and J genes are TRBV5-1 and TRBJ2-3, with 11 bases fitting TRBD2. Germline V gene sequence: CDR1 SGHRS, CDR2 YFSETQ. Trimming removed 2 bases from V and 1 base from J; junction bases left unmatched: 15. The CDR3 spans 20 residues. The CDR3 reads CASSFLVLAGANDGTDTQYF. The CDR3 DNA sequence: TGCGCCAGCAGCTTTTTGGTACTAGCGGGGGCCAATGACGGCACAGATACGCAGTATTTT.

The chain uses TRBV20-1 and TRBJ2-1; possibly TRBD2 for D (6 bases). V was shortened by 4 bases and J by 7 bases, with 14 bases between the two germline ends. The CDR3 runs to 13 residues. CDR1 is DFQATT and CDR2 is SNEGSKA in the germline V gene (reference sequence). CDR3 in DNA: TGCAGTGCTACAGGACTTGGAGGGAATGAGCAGTTCTTC. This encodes CSATGLGGNEQFF.

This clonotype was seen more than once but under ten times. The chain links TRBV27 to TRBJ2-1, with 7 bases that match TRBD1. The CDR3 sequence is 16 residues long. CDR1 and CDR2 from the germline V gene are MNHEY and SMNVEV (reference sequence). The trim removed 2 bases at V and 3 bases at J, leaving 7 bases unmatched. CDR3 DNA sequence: TGTGCCAGCAGTTTAGTGGGTTGGGACAGCTACAATGAGCAGTTCTTC. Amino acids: CASSLVGWDSYNEQFF.

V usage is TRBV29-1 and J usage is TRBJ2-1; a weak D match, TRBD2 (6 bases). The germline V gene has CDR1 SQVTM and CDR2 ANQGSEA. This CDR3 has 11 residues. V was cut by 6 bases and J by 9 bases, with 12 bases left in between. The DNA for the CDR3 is TGCAGCGTCGGGGGATCTAGTGAGCAGTTCTTC. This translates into CSVGGSSEQFF.

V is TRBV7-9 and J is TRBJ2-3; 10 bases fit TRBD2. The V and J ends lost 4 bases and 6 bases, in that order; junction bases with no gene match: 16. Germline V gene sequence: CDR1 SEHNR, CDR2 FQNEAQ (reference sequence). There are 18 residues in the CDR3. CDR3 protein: CASSSPAQRGGHGDTQYF. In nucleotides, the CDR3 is TGTGCCAGCAGCTCACCAGCCCAGCGGGGGGGCCATGGGGATACGCAGTATTTT.

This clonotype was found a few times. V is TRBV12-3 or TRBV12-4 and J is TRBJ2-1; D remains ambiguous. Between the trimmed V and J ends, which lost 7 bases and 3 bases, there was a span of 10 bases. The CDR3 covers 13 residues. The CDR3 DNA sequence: TGTGCCAGCACCACACGAAACTACAATGAGCAGTTCTTC. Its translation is CASTTRNYNEQFF.

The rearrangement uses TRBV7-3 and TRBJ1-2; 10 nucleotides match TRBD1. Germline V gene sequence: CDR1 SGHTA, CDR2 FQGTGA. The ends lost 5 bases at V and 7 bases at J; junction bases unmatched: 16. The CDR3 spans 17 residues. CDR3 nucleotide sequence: TGTGCCAGCAGCAACTCAGTCCCGGGACAGGGGTGGAGTGGCTACACCTTC. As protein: CASSNSVPGQGWSGYTF. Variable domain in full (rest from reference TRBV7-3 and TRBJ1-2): GAGVSQTPSNKVTEKGKYVELRCDPISGHTALYWYRQSLGQGPEFLIYFQGTGAADDSGLPNDRFFAVRPEGSVSTLKIQRTERGDSAVYLCASSNSVPGQGWSGYTFGSGTRLTVV.